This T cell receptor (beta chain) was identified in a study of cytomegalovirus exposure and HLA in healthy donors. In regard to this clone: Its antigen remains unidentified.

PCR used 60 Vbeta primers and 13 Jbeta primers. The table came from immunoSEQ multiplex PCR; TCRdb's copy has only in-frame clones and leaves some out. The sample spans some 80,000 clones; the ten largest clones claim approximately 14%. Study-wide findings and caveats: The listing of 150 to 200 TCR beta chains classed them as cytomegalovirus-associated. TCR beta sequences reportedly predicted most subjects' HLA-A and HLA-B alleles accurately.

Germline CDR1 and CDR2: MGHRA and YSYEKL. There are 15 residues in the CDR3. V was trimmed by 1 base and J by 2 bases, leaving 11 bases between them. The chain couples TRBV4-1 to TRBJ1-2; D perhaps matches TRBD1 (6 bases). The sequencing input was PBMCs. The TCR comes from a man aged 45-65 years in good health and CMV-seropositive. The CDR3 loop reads CASSQVTGTNYGYTF. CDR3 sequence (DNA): TGCGCCAGCAGCCAAGTCACCGGGACAAACTATGGCTACACCTTC.